One T cell receptor beta chain is described in this entry. This clone was detected a few times. No antigen is known for it. Base qualities were left out, and no much larger clone turns up one base away. The cohort was made up of 666 healthy bone marrow donors. At the time of sampling, all cohort members were nominally healthy, though unrecorded immune exposures were likely present. The donor was CMV seronegative and was included in the group of 352 seronegative cohort members. Every donor gave a peripheral blood sample, and the peripheral blood mononuclear cells from that sample were used for TCR beta sequencing. Genomic DNA extraction from the blood cell samples was performed with the Qiagen DNeasy Blood Extraction Kit. This sample stems from a study of cytomegalovirus exposure and HLA in healthy donors (dated by TCRdb to about 2017). With regard to the full study: In an earlier analysis of some 610 of the donors, 276 Gb of sequence data and approximately 120 million unique TCR beta sequences from 150 million to 200 million T cells were reported. Roughly 300 gigabases of sequencing data and tens of millions of unique TCR sequences made up an early release that covered 500 to 700 HLA-typed donors. The genetic ancestry cluster associated with self-reported Caucasian donors included about four fifths of the 398 genotyped donors. The study aimed to test whether signatures of past pathogen exposure could be identified by cataloging public T cell receptors. Using immunosequencing, the study profiled T cell repertoires from some 670 subjects and related those repertoires to cytomegalovirus serostatus. Besides the first cohort of around 670 subjects, a separate validation cohort made up of roughly 120 different subjects was used. The study combined high-throughput TCR immunosequencing, statistical association of individual TCRs with disease status, and machine learning to predict cytomegalovirus infection status. A later analysis re-analyzed previously published TCR beta repertoires from 600 to 850 donors and added high-resolution HLA genotyping to study TCR occurrence patterns. Rather than using new phenotypic data, the later analysis identified candidate immune exposures from TCR beta sequences and from how often those sequences occurred across donors. An earlier analysis of nearly 600 of the donors applied high-throughput TCR beta sequencing to assess whether each TCR beta V gene segment acted as functional or pseudogenic. Donor age, sex, ethnicity and CMV serostatus were collected together with the repertoire data. Genome-wide SNP genotypes for about 65% of the 666 donors were used in a later genetic analysis, which treated that subset as a discovery cohort. All discovery cohort repertoires had been generated on a single sequencing platform. Class I and class II HLA loci were covered by the typing at four-digit resolution. Typing coverage differed by locus: A, B, C, DRB1 and DQB1 were typed in roughly 620-630 donors, DQA1 in about 560, DPA1 in some 610, and DPB1 in around 440. Several DR-DQ haplotypes were treated as single units for association and clustering because of strong linkage in the cohort. Among roughly 370 genotyped donors of the cohort, an average of approximately 250,000 unique TCR beta nucleotide sequences were sequenced per donor, roughly 20% of them non-productive.

V is cut by 0 bases and J by 0 bases, and the space between the germline ends is 11 bases. The germline V gene gives CDR1 as LGHNA and CDR2 as YSLEER. The CDR3 goes from the cysteine to the phenylalanine over 16 residues. Kept here is only the CDR3 DNA, which spans 48 bases and is read in frame from base 1. Library generation was performed with the immunoSEQ multiplex PCR assay. A mixture of 60 forward primers for TCR Vbeta segments and 13 reverse primers for TCR Jbeta segments was used in the multiplex PCR. The CDR3 region of rearranged TCR beta genes was amplified from genomic DNA with a multiplex PCR assay. On the Illumina HiSeq System, the amplified TCR beta libraries were sequenced as 87-base-pair reads. The source study handled its data this way. In a later analysis, tens of millions of unique TCR beta chains were counted across the 500 to 700 repertoires, and approximately 11 million of these chains were shared by at least two donors. To remove PCR and sequencing errors, raw reads were error-corrected and collapsed into unique sequences using a nearest-neighbor algorithm that merged closely related sequences. V, D and J gene segments were assigned by aligning CDR3 sequences to IMGT reference sequences. For a sequence to be retained, at least a six-nucleotide match to both a V gene segment and a J gene segment was required. Rearrangements were called productive when the CDR3 lacked stop codons and stayed in frame with V and J; all others were non-productive. Following IMGT convention, CDR3 was defined as the stretch from the second conserved V-encoded cysteine to the conserved J-encoded phenylalanine. In an earlier analysis of approximately 500 of the donors, sequences lacking an unambiguous match to a single V gene segment were excluded. An earlier analysis of several hundred of the donors called V segments functional above 56.7% productive rearrangements and segregating when the between-donor standard deviation exceeded 5%. A statistical classification framework was built to diagnose cytomegalovirus status from the catalog of TCR beta chain sequences. V and J gene assignment, in a later analysis, came from comparing TCR nucleotide sequences with IMGT/GENE-DB human TR gene sequences. In a later analysis, CDR3 sequences and most-parsimonious VDJ recombination scenarios were assigned using the TCRdist pipeline. In a later analysis, each TCR beta chain was defined by its CDR3 amino acid sequence together with its V-gene family, and reads without a unique V-gene family were excluded. In a later analysis, around 600 highly shared, low-generation-probability nucleotide sequences were removed to address suspected cross-contamination and a sequencing artifact. A later analysis calculated a clonal expansion index for each public chain from normalized within-repertoire ranks of inferred template counts. In a later analysis, generation probabilities were computed using a VDJ recombination model fitted to out-of-frame rearrangements, and the results were checked against IGoR. In a later analysis, hypergeometric tests were used to score TCR-TCR, TCR-HLA and TCR-CMV co-occurrence, with a repertoire-size bias correction applied to TCR pairs. To estimate false discovery rates, a later analysis permuted the HLA or CMV assignments 20 times. In a later analysis, co-occurring TCRs were grouped with DBSCAN, and TCRdist sequence similarity was added when clustering was performed within HLA-allele-positive subsets. Co-occurrence clustering excluded repertoires with fewer than 30,000 or more than 120,000 public chains, plus five with anomalous nucleotide sharing. TCRdb limited this immuneACCESS table to in-frame rearrangements with V and J called. A share of clones is missing; checked studies link under half to unresolved V genes, and the rest is unexplained. V and J calls and clone size come straight from that table; D and trimming were deduced from the DNA. In this sample the table shows 55,000 to 80,000 clones, 65% to 80% of which occur a single time. 9.5% to 15% of the sample is in the top ten clones.

Overall study outcomes, separate from this receptor: The sequencing pipeline was judged likely to have produced a cluster of highly shared sequence variants as a technical artifact. Cytomegalovirus status was reported to be diagnosed by the classifier with high specificity and sensitivity in both the original and validation cohorts. In this cohort, only TCR beta chains were sequenced, and detectable features were limited by the absence of alpha or paired-chain data. In a later analysis, several top co-occurrence clusters were reported to appear linked to parvovirus B19, influenza, CMV and Epstein-Barr virus. Most TCR sequences were observed very rarely across donors, whereas some public TCRs were present in many individuals. Specific HLA alleles were associated with 15,000 to 20,000 TCR beta sequences at a false discovery rate of 0.05 in a later analysis. The study listed 150 to 200 TCR beta chains as associated with cytomegalovirus. In an earlier analysis of several hundred of the donors, most TCR beta V segments were observed in productive rearrangements about 87% or about 30% of the time, broadly matching IMGT annotations. Linkage disequilibrium might explain the correlated functional status among segregating V segments, but an unknown experimental factor could not be excluded. Most CMV-associated TCR beta chains appeared to be HLA-restricted in a later analysis, and the HLA associations seemed to be driven largely by CMV exposure. Because HLA typing was missing for some donors at each locus, association tests included only the typed subset. The authors suggested that the approach could potentially be generalized to other disease states and immunological phenotypes. A further reported finding was that TCR beta sequences accurately predicted the HLA-A and HLA-B alleles for most subjects in the first cohort. A later genetic analysis reported fewer N-insertions in productive TCRs among donors in an Asian-associated ancestry cluster than the approximately 700-donor mean. Because counts were too low, around 17 rarely observed V segments, including chromosome 9 orphons, were left out of the earlier analysis of 500 to 650 of the donors. Because the 87-base-pair reads could not distinguish some IMGT-functional V segments, including TRBV6-2 and TRBV6-3, those segments were excluded. When HLA alleles, especially DR and DQ, strongly co-occurred, TCR associations were difficult to assign to individual alleles. CMV serostatus was the only immune exposure information available for the cohort. In a later analysis, HLA-associated TCR beta chains showed more clonal expansion and lower generation probabilities than non-associated chains that were equally common. A few of the identified cytomegalovirus-associated TCR beta chains were confirmed in vitro to be specific for cytomegalovirus antigens. Roughly uniform sequencing depth across donors was assumed in presence/absence analyses, although this assumption may not hold. A later genetic analysis associated a missense DCLRE1C variant with V-gene and J-gene trimming of TCR beta chains, and an independent cohort replicated the association. According to a later analysis, TCR association rates differed among HLA loci, with DRB1 alleles showing the most associated TCRs and HLA-C alleles showing the fewest.

The rearranged chain carries TRBV4-3 and TRBJ1-1; the D segment could be TRBD1, given 5 matching bases. Sequenced sample: PBMCs. The source is a man aged 70-80 years in good health and CMV-seronegative. The CDR3 has the sequence CASSQDDSPVNTEAFF. In nucleotide form, the sequence is TGCGCCAGCAGCCAAGATGACAGCCCGGTGAACACTGAAGCTTTCTTT.